Below, 20 T cell receptor beta chains from the same sample are listed, as sequenced in a study of vaccination and CD4 T cells after COVID-19. An Oncomine TCR Beta short-read assay was used to sequence the DNA from cultured CD4+ T cells. Each CDR3 protein gets one entry after TCRdb re-called the PCR reads with MiXCR. This sample has roughly 7,000 distinct CDR3 sequences; roughly 64% occur once, and the top ten carry around a fifth. Antigens for these TCRs are unknown. The treatment is: approximately 10-day PBMC culture with coronavirus spike peptide pools or control peptides (ViraFEST assay). The sample comprised CD4+ T cells from blood, cultured in vitro. The receptors were gathered from a human donor who had recovered from COVID-19.

The chain is built from TRBV2 and TRBJ2-1; 14 bases agree with TRBD2. Germline CDR1 reads SNHLY; CDR2 reads FYNNEI. The trim removed 0 bases at V and 9 bases at J, leaving 1 base unmatched. The CDR3 runs 15 residues. The CDR3 sequence: CASSEATSGRVEQFF. Written as DNA, the CDR3 is TGTGCCAGCAGTGAAGCGACTAGCGGGAGGGTTGAGCAGTTCTTC.

The chain uses TRBV10-1 and TRBJ1-1, with D uncertain. Germline CDR1 WNHNN, CDR2 SYGVQD (reference sequence). The CDR3 runs to 11 residues. V dropped 2 bases and J dropped 10 bases, with 8 bases sitting between them. The CDR3 DNA follows: TGCGCCAGCAGTGAGGCAGGTCGAGCTTTCTTT. Protein sequence: CASSEAGRAFF.

CDR3 in amino acids: CASSPGQQYNTGELFF. The CDR3 DNA sequence: TGTGCCAGCAGCCCTGGACAGCAATATAACACCGGGGAGCTGTTTTTT. The gene calls are TRBV7-9 and TRBJ2-2; D is possibly TRBD1 (6 bases). Germline CDR1 is SEHNR and CDR2 is FQNEAQ (reference sequence). The V gene lost 5 bases and the J gene lost 2 bases, with 15 bases spanning the gap. This CDR3 has 16 amino acids.

The J gene is TRBJ2-7, the V gene TRBV15, with 14 bases matching TRBD2. CDR1 and CDR2 (germline): LNHNV, YYDKDF (reference sequence). The CDR3 extends over 15 amino acids. J gave up 5 bases and V 5 bases, and 5 bases lay outside the gene matches. The CDR3 here is CATSDPGLAGDEQYF. The CDR3 DNA follows: TGTGCCACCAGCGATCCGGGACTAGCGGGAGACGAGCAGTACTTC.

The chain is built from TRBV15 and TRBJ1-2; no definite D call. Trimming stripped 1 base from V and 0 bases from J, with 3 bases between. Germline CDR1 and CDR2: LNHNV and YYDKDF (reference sequence). The CDR3 spans 13 residues. CDR3 residues: CATSRGANYGYTF. The CDR3 bases are TGTGCCACCAGCAGAGGGGCTAACTATGGCTACACCTTC.

The rearrangement uses TRBV27 and TRBJ2-6, with D perhaps given as TRBD1 or TRBD2 (5 bases each). CDR3 length: 15 residues. Per germline, CDR1 MNHEY and CDR2 SMNVEV (reference sequence). V was shortened by 6 bases and J by 2 bases, with 11 bases between the two germline ends. CDR3 loop: CASRRGPTGANVLTF. CDR3 DNA sequence: TGTGCCAGCAGACGGGGACCCACTGGGGCCAACGTCCTGACTTTC.

This clonotype turned up a few times. V gene TRBV10-3 combines with J gene TRBJ1-4; TRBD1 is a possible D gene (5 bases). This CDR3 has 13 residues. Germline CDR1 is ENHRY and CDR2 is SYGVKD. V lost 6 bases and J 0 bases, leaving 5 bases between the germline ends. This CDR3 is CAIRTATNEKLFF. Here the CDR3 DNA reads TGTGCCATCAGGACAGCAACTAATGAAAAACTGTTTTTT.

V and J are TRBV7-2 and TRBJ2-5; D not resolved. Looked up from germline, CDR1 is SGHTA and CDR2 is FQGNSA. The V gene lost 1 base and the J gene lost 7 bases, with 16 bases spanning the gap. The CDR3 runs 15 residues. The CDR3 bases are TGTGCCAGCAGCTTAGTTACTTCCTCCAAAGGGACCCAGTACTTC. This translates into CASSLVTSSKGTQYF.

This clonotype was counted a few times. CDR3 DNA sequence: TGCAGTGCTAGAAATGGGGACAGGGGAACAGATACGCAGTATTTT. Translating gives CSARNGDRGTDTQYF. This sequence joins TRBV20-1 and TRBJ2-3; TRBD1 aligns across 10 bases. V was pared by 2 bases and J by 3 bases, with 5 bases of the junction left unmatched. The CDR3 covers 15 residues. Germline loops: CDR1 DFQATT, CDR2 SNEGSKA (reference sequence).

This rearrangement joins TRBV20-1 to TRBJ2-3; tentative D call: TRBD1 (5 bases). Germline CDR1 and CDR2: DFQATT and SNEGSKA (reference sequence). Trimming shortened V by 0 bases and J by 3 bases, and 7 bases separated the two germline ends. The CDR3 runs 13 residues. CDR3 sequence reads: CSARETATDTQYF. In nucleotides, the CDR3 is TGCAGTGCTAGAGAGACAGCGACAGATACGCAGTATTTT.

The V and J genes are TRBV7-3 and TRBJ1-1; unclear D gene. The V end lost 4 bases, the J end lost 5 bases, and 11 bases lay between the germline ends. Germline V gene lookup returns CDR1 SGHTA and CDR2 FQGTGA. CDR3 length equals 13 residues. CDR3 DNA sequence: TGTGCCAGCAGCTCTACCGGGAGAACTGAAGCTTTCTTT. Amino acid sequence: CASSSTGRTEAFF.

The rearrangement joins TRBV7-2 to TRBJ2-3, with no clear D. The CDR3 covers 11 residues. Germline CDR1 reads SGHTA; CDR2 reads FQGNSA. V lost 5 bases to trimming and J lost 10 bases, with 10 bases between them. The CDR3: CASSLTGPQYF. The CDR3 DNA reads as TGTGCCAGCAGCCTCACCGGGCCGCAGTATTTT.

This clonotype occurred a few times. The V call is TRBV20-1, the J call TRBJ1-1; D might be TRBD1 (6 bases). The CDR3 is 13 amino acids. Trimming took off 4 bases at V and 4 bases at J, with 13 bases between the two ends. Germline CDR1 is DFQATT and CDR2 is SNEGSKA (reference sequence). Written as DNA, the CDR3 is TGCAGTGCTACAGGGGTAATCGGCACTGAAGCTTTCTTT. Translated, it gives CSATGVIGTEAFF.

V and J are TRBV20-1 and TRBJ1-6; D gene unclear. This CDR3 region has 15 residues. Trimming cost V 0 bases and J 0 bases, with 6 bases left between them. Germline CDR1 and CDR2: DFQATT and SNEGSKA (reference sequence). The CDR3 loop is CSAREVNSYNSPLHF. The CDR3 nucleotides read TGCAGTGCTAGAGAAGTGAACTCCTATAATTCACCCCTCCACTTT.

The chain joins TRBV12-3 or TRBV12-4 to TRBJ1-6, with D tentatively TRBD1 (6 bases). This CDR3 has 12 residues. Trimming stripped 6 bases from V and 12 bases from J, with 12 bases between. In nucleotides, the CDR3 is TGTGCCAGCAGAAAATTACAGGGACCCCTCCACTTT. Encoded protein: CASRKLQGPLHF.

This clonotype was observed a handful of times. V usage is TRBV6-1 and J usage is TRBJ1-6, with a tentative D call TRBD1 (6 bases). V was shortened by 1 base and J by 10 bases, with 14 bases between the two germline ends. Germline V gene sequence: CDR1 MNHNS, CDR2 SASEGT. The CDR3 runs 15 residues. As DNA, the CDR3 is TGTGCCAGCAGTGAAGGCGTGGGGGGCAGATCACCCCTCCACTTT. This gives the protein CASSEGVGGRSPLHF.

This clonotype appeared a few times. The gene calls are TRBV15 and TRBJ1-5; possible D gene TRBD1, 6 bases. Trimming removed 1 base at V and 2 bases at J, with 6 bases between. CDR1 LNHNV and CDR2 YYDKDF come from the germline V gene (reference sequence). The CDR3 consists of 14 residues. For the CDR3, the DNA is TGTGCCACCAGCAGAGCAGGGGGCAATCAGCCCCAGCATTTT. Translated: CATSRAGGNQPQHF.

The chain has TRBV7-3 and TRBJ2-6, with D uncertain. The CDR3 contains 14 residues. V was cut by 6 bases and J by 2 bases, with 8 bases left in between. Germline V gene sequence: CDR1 SGHTA, CDR2 FQGTGA. The CDR3 is CASSRNAGANVLTF. CDR3 nucleotides: TGTGCCAGCAGTCGAAATGCTGGGGCCAACGTCCTGACTTTC. The complete variable domain, with remaining parts taken from reference TRBV7-3 and TRBJ2-6, reads GAGVSQTPSNKVTEKGKYVELRCDPISGHTALYWYRQSLGQGPEFLIYFQGTGAADDSGLPNDRFFAVRPEGSVSTLKIQRTERGDSAVYLCASSRNAGANVLTFGAGSRLTVL.

The chain joins TRBV27 to TRBJ2-5, with D perhaps matching TRBD1 (7 bases). The germline V and J ends were trimmed by 6 bases and 4 bases, with 12 bases remaining between them. CDR3 length: 13 residues. Germline assignment: CDR1 MNHEY and CDR2 SMNVEV (reference sequence). CDR3 residues: CASRRQGGETQYF. In nucleotides, the CDR3 is TGTGCCAGCAGACGACAGGGAGGAGAGACCCAGTACTTC.

By proportion, this clonotype is large. The genes are TRBV6-1 and TRBJ1-2; D ambiguous. Germline V CDR1 and CDR2: MNHNS, SASEGT. The germline V and J ends were trimmed by 8 bases and 0 bases, with 13 bases remaining between them. The CDR3 extends over 14 amino acids. The chain's CDR3 is CASCCQLANYGYTF. CDR3 nucleotides: TGTGCCAGCTGCTGCCAGTTAGCTAACTATGGCTACACCTTC.